This T cell receptor beta chain emerged from a study of T cell responses to AZD1222 COVID-19 vaccine. Study context: Pooled samples include second doses given at about 4 or 12 weeks.

The study's findings and limits: The study found vaccine-associated CD4 TCRs spanning spike, dominant at 160-218 and 743-854.

As regards this clone: Its specificity is unknown.

Trimming took 2 bases from V and 2 from J, leaving 19 bases between them. Germline V gives CDR1 ENHRY, CDR2 SYGVKD. The CDR3 length is 17 residues. The protocol was immunoSEQ multiplex PCR, while the TCRdb copy is restricted to in-frame clones and leaves out a portion. The repertoire holds under 200,000 clones, with around nine tenths as singletons. The V gene is TRBV10-3, the J gene TRBJ2-7; D gene ambiguous. This TCR was recovered from an adult in good health. The specimen comprised peripheral blood, sampled on day 0 of AZD1222 vaccination. This CDR3 reads CAISEPSAASNPYEQYF. Written as DNA, the CDR3 is TGTGCCATCAGTGAGCCCTCTGCGGCGTCCAATCCCTACGAGCAGTACTTC.